The clone carrying this T cell receptor beta chain was seen a single time. Its target is unknown. RNA amounts of roughly 0.5 to 1 ug underwent reverse transcription with random hexamers. Amplification of TCR beta CDR3 by immunoSEQ multiplex PCR spanned 54 Vbeta and 13 Jbeta. TCRdb re-called the immunoSEQ multiplex PCR reads with MiXCR, one entry per CDR3 protein. The sample gives approximately 230,000 distinct CDR3 sequences, around 95% of which show up once; less than 0.075% is in the top ten. The germline V gene encodes CDR1 DFQATT and CDR2 SNEGSKA (reference sequence). Trimming removed 3 bases at V and 0 bases at J, with 18 bases between. The CDR3 totals 18 residues. This sample was included in a study of CD8 T cells in Susac syndrome. Study observations and caveats: The study's TCR sequencing and HLA analysis covered a relatively small number of individuals, and the study acknowledged this.

Sequencing of TCR beta was carried out in blood CD8+ and CD4+ T cells. TEMRA cells were enriched by FACS, while CD8+ and CD4+ T cells were obtained through a negative isolation that was performed magnetically. V usage is TRBV20-1 and J usage is TRBJ2-6; D is tentatively TRBD1 or TRBD2 (5 bases each). This sequence originates from a human donor with multiple sclerosis. The material sequenced was CD4+ T cells from PBMCs. The CDR3 DNA reads TGCAGTGCTAGGACCCCTGTGGGGGTAAACTCTGGGGCCAACGTCCTGACTTTC. It is translated as CSARTPVGVNSGANVLTF.